This TCR beta chain was captured in a study of radiation and T cells in renal cell carcinoma. V gave up 5 bases and J gave up 4 bases, with 14 bases separating them. This CDR3 comprises 15 residues. Germline CDR1 and CDR2: MDHEN and SYDVKM. Specified time point: blood 2 weeks post-SBRT. Treatment specified: 15 Gy SBRT to primary tumor, nephrectomy 4 weeks later. Assay used: immunoSEQ multiplex PCR; TCRdb lists only in-frame clones, some missing. The sample yields some 76,000 clones, roughly 82% seen once. This receptor was taken from a man in his 60s with renal cell carcinoma. Sequencing used blood, obtained from a patient whose treatment included radiotherapy and nephrectomy. The chain uses TRBV28 and TRBJ1-4; the D gene is possibly TRBD1 (5 bases). The CDR3 DNA reads TGTGCCAGCAGTCAGGGATTGGGGTATAATGAAAAACTGTTTTTT. This encodes CASSQGLGYNEKLFF.